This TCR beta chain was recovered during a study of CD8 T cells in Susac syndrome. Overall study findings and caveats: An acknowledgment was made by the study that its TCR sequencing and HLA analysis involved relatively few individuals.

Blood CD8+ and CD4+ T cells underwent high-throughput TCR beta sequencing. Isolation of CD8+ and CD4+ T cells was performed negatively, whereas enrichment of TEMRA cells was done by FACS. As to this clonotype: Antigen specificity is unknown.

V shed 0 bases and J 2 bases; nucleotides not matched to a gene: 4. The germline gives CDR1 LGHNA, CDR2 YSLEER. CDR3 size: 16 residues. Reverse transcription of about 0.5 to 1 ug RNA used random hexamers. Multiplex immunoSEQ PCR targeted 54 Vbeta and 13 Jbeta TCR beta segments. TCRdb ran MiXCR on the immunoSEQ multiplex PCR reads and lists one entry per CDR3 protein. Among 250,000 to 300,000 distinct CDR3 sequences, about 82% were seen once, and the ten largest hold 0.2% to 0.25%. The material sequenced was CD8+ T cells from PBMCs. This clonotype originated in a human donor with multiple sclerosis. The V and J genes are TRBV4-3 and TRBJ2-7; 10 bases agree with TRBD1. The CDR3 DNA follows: TGCGCCAGCAGCCAAGATACAGGGACAGGGGCCTACGAGCAGTACTTC. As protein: CASSQDTGTGAYEQYF.